A single sample gave rise to the 14 T cell receptor beta chains below, sequenced in a study of control samples from healthy donors and cancer patients. Produced via immunoSEQ multiplex PCR; TCRdb's table is partial and in-frame only. The sample holds 150,000 to 200,000 clones, around 91% seen once. The sample was blood. The origin of the receptors is a woman in her 30s in good health.

The V call is TRBV5-4, the J call TRBJ2-3, with TRBD2 matching 10 bases. Germline V gene lookup returns CDR1 SGHNT and CDR2 YYREEE (reference sequence). The CDR3 is made up of 15 amino acids. The trim removed 4 bases at V and 3 bases at J, leaving 5 bases unmatched. CDR3 in DNA: TGTGCCAGCAGCCCAGCGGGGGGGCGGACAGATACGCAGTATTTT. It yields the protein CASSPAGGRTDTQYF.

V usage is TRBV19 and J usage is TRBJ2-2; D perhaps matches TRBD2 (5 bases). From germline, CDR1 is LNHDA and CDR2 SQIVND (reference sequence). The CDR3 has 15 amino acids. The ends were cut back, 3 bases at V and 4 bases at J, with 12 bases in the middle. This CDR3 reads CASSITSWSTGELFF. CDR3 nucleotides: TGTGCCAGTAGTATCACTAGTTGGTCCACCGGGGAGCTGTTTTTT.

V gene TRBV19 combines with J gene TRBJ1-5, with D perhaps TRBD1 (5 bases). V lost 3 bases and J lost 5, with 14 bases in between. The CDR3 loop spans 15 amino acids. Germline CDR1 and CDR2: LNHDA and SQIVND (reference sequence). CDR3 nucleotide sequence: TGTGCCAGTAGTATTGGCGGGGGGGAATATCAGCCCCAGCATTTT. It is translated as CASSIGGGEYQPQHF.

The V call is TRBV5-1, the J call TRBJ1-2; 8 bases are shared with TRBD1. The CDR3 contains 14 residues. The V and J ends lost 4 bases and 4 bases, in that order; junction bases with no gene match: 6. Germline V lookup: CDR1 SGHRS, CDR2 YFSETQ. The CDR3 sequence: CASSPGQGGYGYTF. Here the CDR3 DNA reads TGCGCCAGCAGCCCTGGACAGGGTGGCTATGGCTACACCTTC.

This chain joins TRBV5-1 and TRBJ2-2; D remains unclear. From germline, CDR1 is SGHRS and CDR2 YFSETQ. CDR3 length equals 13 residues. V dropped 0 bases and J dropped 8 bases, with 8 bases sitting between them. CDR3 residues: CASSLVRSGELFF. The CDR3 nucleotides are TGCGCCAGCAGCTTGGTCCGATCAGGGGAGCTGTTTTTT.

The count of this clone is one. The CDR3 DNA follows: TGTGCCAGCAGCCAAGATGGAGGGTCTTACGAGCAGTACTTC. Residues: CASSQDGGSYEQYF. The V call is TRBV3-1 (or the pseudogene TRBV3-2), the J call TRBJ2-7; TRBD2 might be the D (6 bases). CDR1 LGHDT and CDR2 YNNKEL come from the germline V gene (reference sequence). The ends were cut back, 0 bases at V and 4 bases at J, with 10 bases in the middle. This CDR3 is built from 14 residues.

V gene TRBV5-1 combines with J gene TRBJ1-1, with a tentative D call TRBD1 (6 bases). The germline gives CDR1 SGHRS, CDR2 YFSETQ. Between the trimmed V and J ends, which lost 4 bases and 5 bases, there was a span of 9 bases. CDR3 length equals 12 residues. The CDR3 DNA follows: TGCGCCAGCAGCAGGCAGGGGACTGAAGCTTTCTTT. Its translation is CASSRQGTEAFF.

The rearrangement links TRBV7-8 to TRBJ1-1, with 7 positions matching TRBD1. The germline gives CDR1 SGHVS, CDR2 FQNEAQ. The CDR3 has 13 amino acids. After removal of 5 bases from V and 2 bases from J, the junction contained 2 bases not matched to a gene. The CDR3 sequence is CASSRDSNTEAFF. For the CDR3, the DNA is TGTGCCAGCAGCCGGGACAGTAACACTGAAGCTTTCTTT.

This chain joins TRBV20-1 and TRBJ2-7; D is unclear. CDR1 DFQATT and CDR2 SNEGSKA come from the germline V gene (reference sequence). V gave up 5 bases and J gave up 4 bases, with 9 bases separating them. The CDR3 length is 11 residues. CDR3 sequence: CSAQRAYEQYF. CDR3 nucleotides: TGCAGTGCTCAAAGGGCTTACGAGCAGTACTTC.

The chain couples TRBV6-7 to TRBJ2-3; TRBD2 matches 8 bases. TRBV6-7 is treated as an ORF (open reading frame) with a function not yet certain. With V trimmed by 5 bases and J by 2 bases, 6 bases remained unmatched. There are 15 residues in the CDR3. The CDR3 sequence is CASSRGTSHTDTQYF. In DNA form, the CDR3 reads TGTGCCAGCAGTCGCGGGACTAGTCACACAGATACGCAGTATTTT.

Here the CDR3 reads CASSVGVGADTGELFF. The CDR3 nucleotides are TGTGCCAGCAGCGTAGGCGTAGGGGCGGACACCGGGGAGCTGTTTTTT. The chain recombines TRBV9 with TRBJ2-2, with a weak D call TRBD1 (5 bases). CDR1 is SGDLS, CDR2 YYNGEE, per germline. This CDR3 contains 16 residues. Trimming took 0 bases from V and 3 from J, leaving 12 bases between them.

J is TRBJ2-5 and V is TRBV5-1, with 7 bases fitting TRBD2. The CDR3 has 14 residues. Germline CDR1 is SGHRS and CDR2 is YFSETQ. The V and J ends lost 0 bases and 4 bases, in that order; junction bases with no gene match: 3. The CDR3 region has the DNA TGCGCCAGCAGCTTGGGACTAGCAGGAGAGACCCAGTACTTC. Amino acids: CASSLGLAGETQYF.

This clone is a singleton in its sample. The V gene is TRBV27, the J gene TRBJ2-3; 12 bases agree with TRBD2. Germline-derived CDR1 and CDR2 are MNHEY and SMNVEV (reference sequence). This CDR3 has 16 amino acids. Trimming took 4 bases from V and 2 from J; bases not matched to a gene: 4. In DNA form, the CDR3 reads TGTGCCAGCAGTTCCCTAGCGGGGGGGCCCACAGATACGCAGTATTTT. Residues: CASSSLAGGPTDTQYF.

The genes are TRBV29-1 and TRBJ1-1; D perhaps matches TRBD1 (6 bases). CDR1 and CDR2 from the germline V gene are SQVTM and ANQGSEA. CDR3 length: 13 residues. Trimming left V 6 bases short and J 1 base short, with 12 bases between. CDR3 sequence (DNA): TGCAGCGTGTCCGAGACAGGGAACACTGAAGCTTTCTTT. Translated: CSVSETGNTEAFF.